This T cell receptor beta chain was obtained from a study of blood T cell repertoires in COVID-19. About the study: Sites in the United States, Italy and Spain provided acute and convalescent COVID-19 samples. PBMCs, B-cell-depleted T cells, or T cells were the source of the cDNA or gDNA that made up the material.

Trimming pared 0 bases from V and 2 bases from J, leaving 14 bases between. CDR1 is LGHDT, CDR2 YNNKEL, per germline (reference sequence). The CDR3 is 17 residues long. In the authors' workflow: Reference gene primer amplification yielded estimated nucleated cell counts. Produced via immunoSEQ multiplex PCR; TCRdb's table is partial and in-frame only. The V and J calls and clone size come from that table; D and trimming were worked out from the DNA. The table lists under 200,000 clones, 65% to 80% of them singletons. The sample taken for sequencing was peripheral blood. The V gene is TRBV3-1 (or the pseudogene TRBV3-2), the J gene TRBJ1-3; maybe TRBD1 (5 bases). This TCR derives from a man in his sixties with acute or convalescent COVID-19. In DNA, the CDR3 is TGTGCCAGCAGCCAAGATAAGCTGGGAGGGGCTGGAAACACCATATATTTT. Protein: CASSQDKLGGAGNTIYF.